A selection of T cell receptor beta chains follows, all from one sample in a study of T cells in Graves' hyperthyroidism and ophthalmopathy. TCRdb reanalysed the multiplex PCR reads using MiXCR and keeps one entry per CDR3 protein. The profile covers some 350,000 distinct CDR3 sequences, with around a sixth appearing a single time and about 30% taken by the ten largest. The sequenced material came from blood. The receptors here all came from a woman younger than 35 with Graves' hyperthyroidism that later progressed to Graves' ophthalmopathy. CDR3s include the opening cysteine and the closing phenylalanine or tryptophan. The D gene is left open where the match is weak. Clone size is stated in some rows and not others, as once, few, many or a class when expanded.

CDR3nt: TGCGCCAGCAGCCAAGAAGGCCACCCCTATAGCAATCAGCCCCAGCATTTT; CDR3aa: CASSQEGHPYSNQPQHF; j_gene: TRBJ1-5; v_gene: TRBV4-1; abundance: .; d_gene: .
CDR3nt: TGCGCCAGCAGTTTAGAACTCATGAACACTGAAGCTTTCTTT; CDR3aa: CASSLELMNTEAFF; j_gene: TRBJ1-1; v_gene: TRBV5-1; abundance: many; d_gene: .
CDR3nt: TGTGCCAGTAGTATATTCTCCAGGACCGGCGAGCAGTACTTC; CDR3aa: CASSIFSRTGEQYF; j_gene: TRBJ2-7; v_gene: TRBV19; abundance: .; d_gene: .
CDR3nt: TGTGCCATCAGTGAGTCTGACGCGACAGGACGCGGCTACACCTTC; CDR3aa: CAISESDATGRGYTF; j_gene: TRBJ1-2; v_gene: TRBV10-3; abundance: .; d_gene: .
CDR3nt: TGCGCCAGCGAACAGGGGGCCGGAGAGACCCAGTACTTC; CDR3aa: CASEQGAGETQYF; j_gene: TRBJ2-5; v_gene: TRBV5-1; abundance: .; d_gene: TRBD1
CDR3nt: TGTGCCAGCAGTGAACCGGGACAGACCTCCCCAAAGGACGAGCAGTACTTC; CDR3aa: CASSEPGQTSPKDEQYF; j_gene: TRBJ2-7; v_gene: TRBV28; abundance: few; d_gene: TRBD1
CDR3nt: TGCGCCAGCAGCTTGGATGACAGCCGGGGCACAGATACGCAGTATTTT; CDR3aa: CASSLDDSRGTDTQYF; j_gene: TRBJ2-3; v_gene: TRBV5-1; abundance: many; d_gene: .
CDR3nt: TGTGCCAGCAGCACAGGACAGGCTTCCACCCTCCACTTT; CDR3aa: CASSTGQASTLHF; j_gene: TRBJ1-6; v_gene: TRBV7-2; abundance: many; d_gene: TRBD1
CDR3nt: TGTGCCAGCAGCTTAGGGGCATACCCTAACTATGGCTACACCTTC; CDR3aa: CASSLGAYPNYGYTF; j_gene: TRBJ1-2; v_gene: TRBV13; abundance: .; d_gene: .
CDR3nt: TGCAGCGTTGAAAGGAATCCCGGGGAGCTGTTTTTT; CDR3aa: CSVERNPGELFF; j_gene: TRBJ2-2; v_gene: TRBV29-1; abundance: few; d_gene: .
CDR3nt: TGTGCCAGCAGCTCTGGACTAGCGGGACAAACAGATACGCAGTATTTT; CDR3aa: CASSSGLAGQTDTQYF; j_gene: TRBJ2-3; v_gene: TRBV7-3; abundance: few; d_gene: TRBD2
CDR3nt: TGTGCCAGCAGTGTGTTGGAACCTTCGGGGGCCTTCTTT; CDR3aa: CASSVLEPSGAFF; j_gene: TRBJ1-1; v_gene: TRBV2; abundance: .; d_gene: .
CDR3nt: TGTGCCAGCAGGCCGGGACTAGCGGCTCACAATGAGCAGTTCTTC; CDR3aa: CASRPGLAAHNEQFF; j_gene: TRBJ2-1; v_gene: TRBV12-3/TRBV12-4; abundance: many; d_gene: TRBD2
CDR3nt: TGTGCCAGCAGCCAGGGGAAAGCCACCTCTGGAAACACCATATATTTT; CDR3aa: CASSQGKATSGNTIYF; j_gene: TRBJ1-3; v_gene: TRBV3-1; abundance: few; d_gene: .
CDR3nt: TGTGCCAGCAGCTTGGCCCCCTCCTACGAGCAGTACTTC; CDR3aa: CASSLAPSYEQYF; j_gene: TRBJ2-7; v_gene: TRBV5-4; abundance: .; d_gene: .
CDR3nt: TGTGCCAGCAGCTTGGCCGGGATTGAAGAGACCCAGTACTTC; CDR3aa: CASSLAGIEETQYF; j_gene: TRBJ2-5; v_gene: TRBV5-6; abundance: .; d_gene: .
CDR3nt: TGTGCCAGCAGATACGGGGGACACCCTCAAGAGACCCAGTACTTC; CDR3aa: CASRYGGHPQETQYF; j_gene: TRBJ2-5; v_gene: TRBV2; abundance: many; d_gene: .
CDR3nt: TGTGCCAGCAGACCGGGGGGACAGGAGGCCTACGAGCAGTACTTC; CDR3aa: CASRPGGQEAYEQYF; j_gene: TRBJ2-7; v_gene: TRBV6-1; abundance: many; d_gene: .
CDR3nt: TGCAGAGCCGAGAAGACTAGCGGAGTCTACAATGAGCAGTTCTTC; CDR3aa: CRAEKTSGVYNEQFF; j_gene: TRBJ2-1; v_gene: TRBV20-1; abundance: .; d_gene: TRBD2
CDR3nt: TGTGCCAGCAGTCTGGGCACCGAGCAGTACTTC; CDR3aa: CASSLGTEQYF; j_gene: TRBJ2-7; v_gene: TRBV27; abundance: few; d_gene: .
CDR3nt: TGCAGCGTTGAAGCCACTAGCGGAGGCCCCCTATACAATGAGCAGTTCTTC; CDR3aa: CSVEATSGGPLYNEQFF; j_gene: TRBJ2-1; v_gene: TRBV29-1; abundance: many; d_gene: TRBD2
CDR3nt: TGTGCCAGCAGCCCACGGGGGGGTGAGAATGAAAAACTGTTTTTT; CDR3aa: CASSPRGGENEKLFF; j_gene: TRBJ1-4; v_gene: TRBV11-2; abundance: many; d_gene: .
CDR3nt: TGCAGTGCTCAGGGGGCACTGGGAAATCAGCCCCAGCATTTT; CDR3aa: CSAQGALGNQPQHF; j_gene: TRBJ1-5; v_gene: TRBV20-1; abundance: many; d_gene: TRBD1
CDR3nt: TGTGCCAGCAGCCAAGGCGGAGGGGTACAGTACTTC; CDR3aa: CASSQGGGVQYF; j_gene: TRBJ2-5; v_gene: TRBV3-1; abundance: many; d_gene: .
CDR3nt: TGTGCCAGCAGCCCCGGGGCAGGGACTTATGGCTACACCTTC; CDR3aa: CASSPGAGTYGYTF; j_gene: TRBJ1-2; v_gene: TRBV28; abundance: many; d_gene: .
CDR3nt: TGTGCCAGCAGTGGGATTAATTCACCCCTCCACTTT; CDR3aa: CASSGINSPLHF; j_gene: TRBJ1-6; v_gene: TRBV28; abundance: many; d_gene: .
CDR3nt: TGTGCCAGCAGTTTAGGGGGGGCCTACTATGGCTACACCTTC; CDR3aa: CASSLGGAYYGYTF; j_gene: TRBJ1-2; v_gene: TRBV12-3/TRBV12-4; abundance: many; d_gene: .
CDR3nt: TGTGCCAGCAGCCAAGATCCCGTCCGAGGGGAGCTGTTTTTT; CDR3aa: CASSQDPVRGELFF; j_gene: TRBJ2-2; v_gene: TRBV3-1; abundance: many; d_gene: .
CDR3nt: TGTGCCAGCAGTTACTCTCTAATGGACAGCTACGAGCAGTACTTC; CDR3aa: CASSYSLMDSYEQYF; j_gene: TRBJ2-7; v_gene: TRBV6-5; abundance: many; d_gene: .
CDR3nt: TGTGCCAGCAGCTTAGTAGGGAACTCCTATAATTCACCCCTCCACTTT; CDR3aa: CASSLVGNSYNSPLHF; j_gene: TRBJ1-6; v_gene: TRBV7-2; abundance: few; d_gene: .
CDR3nt: TGTGCCAGCAGCTTAGGAGCCAGGGTAGGGGGTGTTTCACCCCTCCACTTT; CDR3aa: CASSLGARVGGVSPLHF; j_gene: TRBJ1-6; v_gene: TRBV7-9; abundance: many; d_gene: .
CDR3nt: TGTGCCAGCAAGGATGAAAAACTGTTTTTT; CDR3aa: CASKDEKLFF; j_gene: TRBJ1-4; v_gene: TRBV2; abundance: many; d_gene: .
CDR3nt: TGTGCCAGCTCACCGGAAGGGGTTAATGAAAAACTGTTTTTT; CDR3aa: CASSPEGVNEKLFF; j_gene: TRBJ1-4; v_gene: TRBV18; abundance: many; d_gene: .
CDR3nt: TGTGCCAGCAGTTACTCGACAGGGATCTACGAGCAGTACTTC; CDR3aa: CASSYSTGIYEQYF; j_gene: TRBJ2-7; v_gene: TRBV6-5; abundance: .; d_gene: TRBD1
CDR3nt: TGCGCCAGCAGCCAAGATTATCTCTCTGGGGCCAACGTCCTGACTTTC; CDR3aa: CASSQDYLSGANVLTF; j_gene: TRBJ2-6; v_gene: TRBV4-3; abundance: .; d_gene: .
CDR3nt: TGTGCCAGCAGAGTGGTTGCAGGGGCTGTAGGCGGCTACACCTTC; CDR3aa: CASRVVAGAVGGYTF; j_gene: TRBJ1-2; v_gene: TRBV27; abundance: .; d_gene: .
CDR3nt: TGTGCCAGCAGTTATCGAAGATACGGCAATCAGCCCCAGCATTTT; CDR3aa: CASSYRRYGNQPQHF; j_gene: TRBJ1-5; v_gene: TRBV6-2/TRBV6-3; abundance: .; d_gene: .